The clone carrying this T cell receptor beta chain was recorded once. This specimen belongs to a study of T cell changes during pregnancy in multiple sclerosis. TCRdb's table, derived via immunoSEQ multiplex PCR, lists solely in-frame clones and lacks some. The sample yields about 36,000 clones, approximately 90% seen once. V was clipped by 4 bases and J by 6 bases, with 13 bases between them. The CDR3 consists of 14 residues. CDR1 is SGHNT and CDR2 is YENEEA in the germline V gene. This specimen was CD8+ T cells from peripheral blood mononuclear cells, taken in the third trimester of pregnancy. The TCR sequence derives from a female donor with multiple sclerosis, enrolled in a pregnancy study. The chain links TRBV11-3 to TRBJ2-1; D is perhaps TRBD1 (6 bases). The DNA of the CDR3 is TGTGCCAGCAGCTCCCTAACAGGGAGCAATGAGCAGTTCTTC. It codes for CASSSLTGSNEQFF.